This T cell receptor (beta chain) was recorded in a study of technical replicates of blood from a few donors. With 5 bases clipped from V and 3 bases from J, the junction kept 11 bases outside the gene matches. CDR3 length equals 17 residues. Germline V CDR1 and CDR2: MDHEN, SYDVKM. Produced via immunoSEQ multiplex PCR; TCRdb's table is partial and in-frame only. The sample consists of roughly 90,000 clones, about 94% of them appearing once. The chain is built from TRBV28 and TRBJ2-7; the match to TRBD2 covers 12 bases. The clonotype comes from a human donor in good health. The sequencing input was T cells isolated from PBMCs. CDR3: CASSPLTSGGLNYEQYF. The CDR3 DNA reads TGTGCCAGCAGTCCCCTGACTAGCGGGGGATTGAACTACGAGCAGTACTTC.